These 2 T cell receptor beta chains were sequenced from one sample in a study of shared clonotypes between healthy human individuals. TCRdb's copy holds only in-frame clones and misses some; the assay was immunoSEQ multiplex PCR. Of over 850,000 clones listed, around 82% are singletons. The sequencing sample was made of memory CD4+ T cells from PBMCs. Subset given: CD45RA-negative fraction. Receptor source: a man aged 18 to 35 in good health. Some clones in this sample may be carry-over from other donors' samples.

V gene TRBV5-4 combines with J gene TRBJ1-1, with TRBD1 identical over 9 bases. The CDR3 is 15 residues long. Germline CDR1 is SGHNT and CDR2 is YYREEE (reference sequence). V dropped 4 bases and J dropped 0; count of bases not matched to a gene: 4. The CDR3 is CASSAGQGLNTEAFF. Here the CDR3 DNA reads TGTGCCAGCAGCGCCGGACAGGGGCTGAACACTGAAGCTTTCTTT.

A few counts support this clone. The J gene is TRBJ2-7, the V gene TRBV5-1; D gene unclear. Trimming cost V 3 bases and J 4 bases, with 14 bases left between them. The CDR3 consists of 14 residues. The germline V gene has CDR1 SGHRS and CDR2 YFSETQ. CDR3 region: CASSSRQMMYEQYF. The CDR3 DNA reads as TGCGCCAGCAGCTCTCGCCAGATGATGTACGAGCAGTACTTC.